Below are 29 T cell receptor beta chains sequenced from a single sample in a study of human T cells and chemical hapten exposure. TCRdb re-analysed the RACE reads in MiXCR, keeping a single row per CDR3 protein. Of tens of thousands of distinct CDR3 sequences in the sample, approximately 3.3% were seen once. Time point reported: patch test 2, 6 weeks after DPC sensitization. Treatment defined: therapeutic diphenylcyclopropenone sensitization with weekly scalp DPC. Sequenced here: whole blood, sampled in connection with sensitization to the hapten diphenylcyclopropenone (DPC). These receptors originate from a man aged 35 to 55 with alopecia areata. Some clones in this sample may be carry-over from other donors' samples.

This clonotype was observed many times. The rearrangement uses TRBV6-5 and TRBJ2-7, with unresolved D. There are 14 residues in the CDR3. Germline values: CDR1 MNHEY, CDR2 SVGAGI. V lost 7 bases, J lost 4 bases, and 17 bases lay in between. The CDR3 DNA sequence: TGTGCCAGCACCCAACATGGCTCCGGGTACGAGCAGTACTTC. Translating gives CASTQHGSGYEQYF.

This clonotype was detected only a few times. The chain combines TRBV6-5 with TRBJ1-4; TRBD1 agrees at 9 bases. Germline assignment: CDR1 MNHEY and CDR2 SVGAGI. V was pared by 2 bases and J by 4 bases, with 17 bases of the junction left unmatched. The CDR3 consists of 20 residues. CDR3 bases: TGTGCCAGCAGTTACGCGTCAATATCGGGACAGGGTCCAAATAATGAAAAACTGTTTTTT. As protein: CASSYASISGQGPNNEKLFF.

V usage is TRBV3-1 and J usage is TRBJ2-1; the D gene is possibly TRBD2 (6 bases). The CDR3 is made up of 14 amino acids. Trimming took off 0 bases at V and 9 bases at J, with 12 bases between the two ends. CDR1 and CDR2 (germline): LGHDT, YNNKEL (reference sequence). The DNA of the CDR3 is TGTGCCAGCAGCCAAGAGAGAACTAGCAGTGAGCAGTTCTTC. It encodes CASSQERTSSEQFF.

In its sample, this clonotype was seen a few times. The gene calls are TRBV20-1 and TRBJ1-1; D uncertain. Germline CDR1 reads DFQATT; CDR2 reads SNEGSKA (reference sequence). Trimming took off 8 bases at V and 5 bases at J, with 15 bases between the two ends. There are 12 residues in the CDR3. CDR3 amino acids: CSLPPAATEAFF. The CDR3 region has the DNA TGCAGTCTACCCCCCGCGGCGACTGAAGCTTTCTTT.

Many counts were recorded for this clonotype. The chain links TRBV6-5 to TRBJ1-1; 8 bases agree with TRBD1. J gave up 2 bases and V 9 bases, and 8 bases lay outside the gene matches. Germline V gene data show CDR1 as MNHEY and CDR2 as SVGAGI. The CDR3 extends over 14 amino acids. CDR3 sequence (DNA): TGTGCCAGTAGAACGACAGGGGTAAACACTGAAGCTTTCTTT. Translation: CASRTTGVNTEAFF.

By share, this clonotype counts as medium-sized. This chain joins TRBV7-3 and TRBJ2-5; possible D gene TRBD2, 6 bases. V lost 4 bases to trimming and J lost 4 bases, with 31 bases between them. The CDR3 is 20 amino acids. Germline V lookup: CDR1 SGHTA, CDR2 FQGTGA. The CDR3 reads CASSSLVGLANLRRGETQYF. The CDR3 DNA follows: TGTGCCAGCAGCTCTTTGGTGGGTCTAGCGAACCTTCGAAGAGGAGAGACCCAGTACTTC.

This clonotype has at least ten counts. The rearrangement uses TRBV7-9 and TRBJ1-2, with 8 bases lining up with TRBD1. J lost 2 bases, V lost 7 bases, and 9 bases had no gene match. The germline V gene encodes CDR1 SEHNR and CDR2 FQNEAQ (reference sequence). The CDR3 is 15 residues long. This CDR3 is CASTDQGAQNYGYTF. In DNA, the CDR3 is TGTGCCAGCACCGATCAGGGGGCGCAGAACTATGGCTACACCTTC.

This clonotype came up many times. The rearrangement uses TRBV19 and TRBJ2-2; the D is unclear. CDR3 length equals 14 residues. Trimming left V 10 bases short and J 1 base short, with 13 bases between. Germline CDR1 and CDR2: LNHDA and SQIVND (reference sequence). The CDR3 DNA sequence: TGTGCCACTCAAAGAAGGATGAACACCGGGGAGCTGTTTTTT. Translation gives CATQRRMNTGELFF.

The chain carries TRBV12-3 or TRBV12-4 and TRBJ2-1, with D possibly being TRBD2 (5 bases). The CDR3 contains 14 residues. With 1 base removed from V and 7 bases from J, the gap between germline ends came to 11 bases. The CDR3 DNA is TGTGCCAGCAGTTTAGGACCAGCGGCGAATGAGCAGTTCTTC. Translation gives CASSLGPAANEQFF.

This clonotype was observed many times. The chain couples TRBV24-1 to TRBJ2-5, with D perhaps TRBD1 (6 bases). The CDR3 totals 13 residues. Trimming took 7 bases from V and 7 from J, leaving 15 bases between them. Looked up from germline, CDR1 is KGHDR and CDR2 is SFDVKD. The CDR3 loop reads CATRRTVGGTQYF. In DNA form, the CDR3 reads TGTGCCACCAGAAGGACAGTCGGAGGGACCCAGTACTTC.

At least ten counts were recorded for this clonotype. The CDR3 sequence: CSASKTASYNEQFF. The CDR3 region has the DNA TGCAGTGCTTCCAAGACCGCTTCCTACAATGAGCAGTTCTTC. The chain joins TRBV20-1 to TRBJ2-1; D is unclear. V lost 5 bases to trimming and J lost 1 base, with 12 bases between them. CDR3 size: 14 residues. The germline gives CDR1 DFQATT, CDR2 SNEGSKA (reference sequence).

This clonotype occurred many times. The chain uses TRBV7-2 and TRBJ2-7; 9 nucleotides line up with TRBD2. Losses at the gene ends were 4 bases for V and 2 bases for J; bases not matched to a gene: 6. From germline, CDR1 is SGHTA and CDR2 FQGNSA. The CDR3 runs to 15 residues. CDR3 residues: CASSWGLAATYEQYF. Here the CDR3 DNA reads TGTGCCAGCAGCTGGGGACTAGCTGCTACCTACGAGCAGTACTTC.

This clonotype was counted at least ten times. V usage is TRBV11-2 and J usage is TRBJ2-6, with D perhaps TRBD2 (5 bases). The CDR3 has 15 residues. Germline values: CDR1 SGHAT, CDR2 FQNNGV. The V end was cut by 4 bases, the J end by 0 bases, with 7 bases between. The CDR3 protein is CASSSEGSGANVLTF. Here the CDR3 DNA reads TGTGCCAGCAGCTCAGAGGGCTCTGGGGCCAACGTCCTGACTTTC.

This clonotype was picked up many times. One end of the junction does not line up with germline, which may come from a read error. V gene TRBV20-1 combines with J gene TRBJ2-1; 10 bases are a match to TRBD2. The CDR3 sequence is 16 residues long. Germline CDR1 DFQATT, CDR2 SNEGSKA (reference sequence). This CDR3 reads CSAREASGSSYNEQFF. CDR3 DNA sequence: TGCAGTGCCAGAGAGGCTAGCGGGAGCTCCTACAATGAGCAGTTCTTC.

This clonotype was seen a few times. The V and J genes are TRBV12-3 or TRBV12-4 and TRBJ2-5, with 7 nucleotides matching TRBD1. Trimming at V came to 6 bases and at J to 5 bases, leaving 12 bases not matched to a gene. CDR3 length equals 15 residues. CDR3 DNA sequence: TGTGCCAGCAGCTCCCCGGGGACAGCGACGGAGACCCAGTACTTC. Its translation: CASSSPGTATETQYF.

This clonotype has more than one count but fewer than ten. V and J are TRBV3-1 and TRBJ2-3; 11 nucleotides agree with TRBD2. Trimming removed 4 bases from V and 0 bases from J; junction bases left unmatched: 3. The length of the CDR3 is 16 residues. Germline CDR1 LGHDT, CDR2 YNNKEL (reference sequence). Written as DNA, the CDR3 is TGTGCCAGCAGCCCATTAGCGGGAGGGAGCACAGATACGCAGTATTTT. It specifies CASSPLAGGSTDTQYF.

This clonotype was counted many times. CDR3 sequence: CAFNPGTSGRAGGAQYF. CDR3 coding DNA: TGTGCCTTCAACCCCGGGACTAGCGGGAGGGCCGGAGGTGCCCAGTACTTC. V gene TRBV30 combines with J gene TRBJ2-5; 16 positions match TRBD2. Looked up from germline, CDR1 is GTSNPN and CDR2 is SVGIG (reference sequence). J gave up 9 bases and V 7 bases, and 17 bases lay outside the gene matches. There are 17 residues in the CDR3.

In its sample, this clonotype was seen many times. This chain connects TRBV12-3 or TRBV12-4 to TRBJ1-6, with D perhaps matching TRBD1 (5 bases). The germline V and J ends were trimmed by 5 bases and 6 bases, with 14 bases remaining between them. This CDR3 contains 15 residues. The CDR3 spells CASSLPGVGNSPLHF. CDR3 in DNA: TGTGCCAGCAGTCTACCGGGGGTCGGTAATTCACCCCTCCACTTT.

There are many counts of this clonotype. This chain uses TRBV12-3 or TRBV12-4 with TRBJ2-3; D is uncertain. Trimming removed 6 bases from V and 2 bases from J, with 15 bases in between. The CDR3 covers 15 residues. CDR3 sequence (DNA): TGTGCCAGCAGCTCTTCCGGCGGTCTCACAGATACGCAGTATTTT. This translates into CASSSSGGLTDTQYF.

This clonotype was seen ten or more times. The chain links TRBV6-2 or TRBV6-3 to TRBJ2-7; 7 positions match TRBD1. V shed 6 bases and J 3 bases; nucleotides not matched to a gene: 5. The CDR3 sequence is 13 residues long. Germline CDR1 is MNHEY and CDR2 is SVGEGT. CDR3 amino acids: CASRPTGVYEQYF. The CDR3 DNA is TGTGCCAGCAGGCCAACAGGGGTCTACGAGCAGTACTTC.

This clonotype was seen repeatedly, ten times or more. The chain links TRBV6-6 to TRBJ2-2, with TRBD1 as a possible D gene (6 bases). This CDR3 has 18 amino acids. Germline CDR1 MNHNY, CDR2 SVGAGI (reference sequence). With 2 bases removed from V and 3 bases from J, the gap between germline ends came to 19 bases. CDR3: CASSYAARQAVYTGELFF. Written as DNA, the CDR3 is TGTGCCAGCAGTTACGCGGCTCGACAGGCTGTTTACACCGGGGAGCTGTTTTTT.

Ten or more counts support this clonotype. The J gene is TRBJ2-3, the V gene TRBV6-1, with D maybe TRBD1 (6 bases). From germline, CDR1 is MNHNS and CDR2 SASEGT. The CDR3 covers 15 residues. V lost 7 bases and J lost 0, with 14 bases in between. CDR3 sequence reads: CASTLQGPSTDTQYF. CDR3 DNA sequence: TGTGCCAGCACCTTACAGGGTCCTAGCACAGATACGCAGTATTTT.

This clonotype has a count of ten or more. The rearrangement joins TRBV12-3 or TRBV12-4 to TRBJ1-5; 7 positions match TRBD1. Trimming took 5 bases from V and 0 from J; bases not matched to a gene: 7. This CDR3 contains 16 residues. The CDR3 sequence: CASSRSGTVSNQPQHF. CDR3 DNA: TGTGCCAGCAGTAGATCCGGGACAGTTAGCAATCAGCCCCAGCATTTT.

Many counts were recorded for this clonotype. The V and J genes are TRBV28 and TRBJ1-3, with 8 bases lining up with TRBD1. CDR1 and CDR2 (germline): MDHEN, SYDVKM. V gave up 7 bases and J gave up 0 bases; unmatched junction bases: 8. The CDR3 contains 16 residues. The CDR3 DNA is TGTGCCAGCAACGGAGGGACAGGCTTCTCTGGAAACACCATATATTTT. Encoded protein: CASNGGTGFSGNTIYF. Complete variable domain (other parts from reference TRBV28 and TRBJ1-3): DVKVTQSSRYLVKRTGEKVFLECVQDMDHENMFWYRQDPGLGLRLIYFSYDVKMKEKGDIPEGYSVSREKKERFSLILESASTNQTSMYLCASNGGTGFSGNTIYFGEGSWLTVV.

In this sample, this clonotype turned up a few times. This chain connects TRBV28 to TRBJ1-5, with a possible D match to TRBD1 (6 bases). Germline V lookup: CDR1 MDHEN, CDR2 SYDVKM. V lost 7 bases, J lost 9 bases, and 19 bases lay in between. The CDR3 covers 14 residues. CDR3 loop: CASTLGGGRRPQHF. In DNA form, the CDR3 reads TGTGCCAGCACCTTGGGAGGGGGGCGAAGGCCCCAGCATTTT. Looking up the rest from reference TRBV28 and TRBJ1-5 gives the full variable domain: DVKVTQSSRYLVKRTGEKVFLECVQDMDHENMFWYRQDPGLGLRLIYFSYDVKMKEKGDIPEGYSVSREKKERFSLILESASTNQTSMYLCASTLGGGRRPQHFGDGTRLSIL.

For this clonotype: One base away lies a much larger clone, so this may be a sequencing read error. The V call is TRBV20-1, the J call TRBJ2-1; 10 bases fit TRBD2. The CDR3 length is 13 residues. In germline, CDR1 is DFQATT, CDR2 SNEGSKA (reference sequence). J was trimmed by 9 bases and V by 5 bases; bases with no gene match: 7. DNA for the CDR3: TGCAGTGCTTTTAGCGGGAGGTCGAGTGAGCAGTTCTTC. Translation gives CSAFSGRSSEQFF.

The gene calls are TRBV7-2 and TRBJ2-3, with TRBD2 identical over 9 bases. The CDR3 covers 16 residues. The junction had 10 bases not matched to a gene; V was cut back by 7 bases and J by 2 bases. Germline V gene data show CDR1 as SGHTA and CDR2 as FQGNSA. The chain's CDR3 is CASIRRASGNTDTQYF. In nucleotides, the CDR3 is TGTGCCAGCATTAGAAGGGCTAGCGGGAACACAGATACGCAGTATTTT.

This clonotype has a count of ten or more. This chain links TRBV6-1 with TRBJ2-2, with D perhaps matching TRBD1 (5 bases). The CDR3 loop spans 14 amino acids. The ends were cut back, 6 bases at V and 3 bases at J, with 11 bases in the middle. The V gene's germline CDR1 is MNHNS and CDR2 SASEGT. CDR3 nucleotides: TGTGCCAGCAGGAAGGGGCCGGACACCGGGGAGCTGTTTTTT. Protein: CASRKGPDTGELFF.

Remarks on this clonotype: Being one base from a much bigger clone, this may be a read error. The rearrangement uses TRBV11-2 and TRBJ2-3; TRBD1 agrees at 10 bases. The CDR3 loop spans 15 amino acids. Germline CDR1 reads SGHAT; CDR2 reads FQNNGV. V trimming: 5 bases; J trimming: 1 base; junction bases outside the gene matches: 3. CDR3 loop: CASSTGQGGTDTQYF. CDR3 sequence (DNA): TGTGCCAGCAGCACCGGACAGGGGGGCACAGATACGCAGTATTTT.